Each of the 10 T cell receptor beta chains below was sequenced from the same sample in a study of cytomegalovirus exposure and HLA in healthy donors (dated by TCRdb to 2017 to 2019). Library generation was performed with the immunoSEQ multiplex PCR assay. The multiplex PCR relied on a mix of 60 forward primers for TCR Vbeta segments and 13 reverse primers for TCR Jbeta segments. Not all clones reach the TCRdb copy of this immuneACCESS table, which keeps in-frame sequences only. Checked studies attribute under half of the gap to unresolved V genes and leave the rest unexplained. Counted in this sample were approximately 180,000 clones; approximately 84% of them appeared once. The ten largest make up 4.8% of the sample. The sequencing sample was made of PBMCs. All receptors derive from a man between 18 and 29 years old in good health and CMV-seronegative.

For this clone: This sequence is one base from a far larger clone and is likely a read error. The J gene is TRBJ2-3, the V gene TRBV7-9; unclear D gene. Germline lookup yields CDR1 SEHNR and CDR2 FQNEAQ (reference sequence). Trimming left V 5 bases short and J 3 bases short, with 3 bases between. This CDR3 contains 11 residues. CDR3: CASSPTDTQYF. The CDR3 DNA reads TGTGCCAGCAGCCCAACAGATACGCAGTATTTT.

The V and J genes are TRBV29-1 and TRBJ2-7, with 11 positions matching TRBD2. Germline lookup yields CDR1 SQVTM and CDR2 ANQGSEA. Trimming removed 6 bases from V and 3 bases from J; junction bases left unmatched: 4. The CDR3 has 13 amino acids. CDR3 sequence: CSVPGLADYEQYF. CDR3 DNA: TGCAGCGTACCGGGACTAGCGGACTACGAGCAGTACTTC.

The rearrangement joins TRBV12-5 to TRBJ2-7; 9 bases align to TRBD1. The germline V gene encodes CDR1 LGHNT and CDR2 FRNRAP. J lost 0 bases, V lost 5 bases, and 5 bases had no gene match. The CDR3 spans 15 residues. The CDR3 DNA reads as TGTGCTAGTGGTAAAGGGACAGGGAGCTCCTACGAGCAGTACTTC. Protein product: CASGKGTGSSYEQYF.

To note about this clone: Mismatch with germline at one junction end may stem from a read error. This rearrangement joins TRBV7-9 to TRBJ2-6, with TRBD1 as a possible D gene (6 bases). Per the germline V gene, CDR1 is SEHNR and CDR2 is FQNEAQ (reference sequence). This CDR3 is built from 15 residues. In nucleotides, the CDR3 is TGTTCCAGCAGCCCACAGGGCTCTGGGGCCAACGTCCTGACTTTC. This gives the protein CSSSPQGSGANVLTF.

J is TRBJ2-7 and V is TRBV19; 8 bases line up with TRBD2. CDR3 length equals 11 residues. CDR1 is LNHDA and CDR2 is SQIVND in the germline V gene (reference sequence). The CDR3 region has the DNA TGTGCTACAGCGGGAGTCTACGAGCAGTACTTC. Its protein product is CATAGVYEQYF.

The CDR3 spells CAISGGGTSTDTQYF. The CDR3 coding sequence is TGTGCCATCAGTGGTGGCGGGACTAGCACAGATACGCAGTATTTT. V and J are TRBV10-3 and TRBJ2-3; D may be TRBD2 (6 bases). The CDR3 totals 15 residues. The germline gives CDR1 ENHRY, CDR2 SYGVKD. Trimming removed 4 bases at V and 0 bases at J, with 11 bases between.

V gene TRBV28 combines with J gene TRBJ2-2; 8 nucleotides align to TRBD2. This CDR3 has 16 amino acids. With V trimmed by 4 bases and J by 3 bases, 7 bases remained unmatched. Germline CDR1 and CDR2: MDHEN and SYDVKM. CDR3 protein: CASSWREASYTGELFF. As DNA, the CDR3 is TGTGCCAGCAGTTGGCGGGAGGCCTCGTACACCGGGGAGCTGTTTTTT.

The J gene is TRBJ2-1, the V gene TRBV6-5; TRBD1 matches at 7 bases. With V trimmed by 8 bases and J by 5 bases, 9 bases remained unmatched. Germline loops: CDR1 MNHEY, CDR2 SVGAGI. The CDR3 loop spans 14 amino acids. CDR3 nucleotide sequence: TGTGCCAGCCTCGCGGCAGGGGGAGACAATGAGCAGTTCTTC. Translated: CASLAAGGDNEQFF.

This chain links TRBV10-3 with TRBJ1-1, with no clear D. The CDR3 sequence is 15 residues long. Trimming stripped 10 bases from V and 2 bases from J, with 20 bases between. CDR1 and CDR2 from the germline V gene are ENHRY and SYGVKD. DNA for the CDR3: TGTGCCACCCAGGCCGGGTCTAGCCCTAACACTGAAGCTTTCTTT. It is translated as CATQAGSSPNTEAFF.

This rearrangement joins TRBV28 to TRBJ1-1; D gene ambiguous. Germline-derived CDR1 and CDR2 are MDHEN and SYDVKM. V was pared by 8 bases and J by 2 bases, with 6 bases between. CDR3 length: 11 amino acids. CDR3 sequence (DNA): TGTGCCAGCTCAGTTAACACTGAAGCTTTCTTT. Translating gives CASSVNTEAFF. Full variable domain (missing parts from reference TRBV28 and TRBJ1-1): DVKVTQSSRYLVKRTGEKVFLECVQDMDHENMFWYRQDPGLGLRLIYFSYDVKMKEKGDIPEGYSVSREKKERFSLILESASTNQTSMYLCASSVNTEAFFGQGTRLTVV.